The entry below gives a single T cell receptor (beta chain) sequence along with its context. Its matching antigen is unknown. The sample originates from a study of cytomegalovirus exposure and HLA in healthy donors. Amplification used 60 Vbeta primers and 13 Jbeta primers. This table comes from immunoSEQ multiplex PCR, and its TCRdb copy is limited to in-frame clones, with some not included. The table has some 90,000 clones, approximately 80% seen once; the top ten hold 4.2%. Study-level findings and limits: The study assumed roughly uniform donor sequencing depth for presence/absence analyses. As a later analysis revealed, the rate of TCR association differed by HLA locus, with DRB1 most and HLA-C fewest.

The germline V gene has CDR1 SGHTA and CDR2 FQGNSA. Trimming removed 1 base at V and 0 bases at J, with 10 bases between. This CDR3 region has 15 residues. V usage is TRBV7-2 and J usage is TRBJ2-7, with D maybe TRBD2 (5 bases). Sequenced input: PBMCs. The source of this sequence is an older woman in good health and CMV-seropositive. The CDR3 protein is CASSLEAESSYEQYF. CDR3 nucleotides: TGTGCCAGCAGCTTAGAAGCGGAGAGCTCCTACGAGCAGTACTTC.